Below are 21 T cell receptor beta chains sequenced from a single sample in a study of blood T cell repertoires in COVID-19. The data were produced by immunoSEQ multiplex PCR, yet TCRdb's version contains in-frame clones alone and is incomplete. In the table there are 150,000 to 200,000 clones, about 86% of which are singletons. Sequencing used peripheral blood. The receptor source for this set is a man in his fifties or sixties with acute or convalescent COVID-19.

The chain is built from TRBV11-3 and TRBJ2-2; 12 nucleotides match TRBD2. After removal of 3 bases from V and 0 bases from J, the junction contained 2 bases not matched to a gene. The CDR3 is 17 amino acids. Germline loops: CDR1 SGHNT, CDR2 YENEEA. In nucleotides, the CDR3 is TGTGCCAGCAGCTTTACTAGCGGGAGGACGAACACCGGGGAGCTGTTTTTT. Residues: CASSFTSGRTNTGELFF. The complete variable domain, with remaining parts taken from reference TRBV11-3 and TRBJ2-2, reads EAGVVQSPRYKIIEKKQPVAFWCNPISGHNTLYWYLQNLGQGPELLIRYENEEAVDDSQLPKDRFSAERLKGVDSTLKIQPAELGDSAVYLCASSFTSGRTNTGELFFGEGSRLTVL.

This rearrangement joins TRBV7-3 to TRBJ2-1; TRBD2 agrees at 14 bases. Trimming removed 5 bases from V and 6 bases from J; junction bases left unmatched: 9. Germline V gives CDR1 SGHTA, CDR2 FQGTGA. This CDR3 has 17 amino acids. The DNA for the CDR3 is TGTGCCAGCAGCCAGGACCCGGGACTAGCGGGAGCCAATGAGCAGTTCTTC. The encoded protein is CASSQDPGLAGANEQFF.

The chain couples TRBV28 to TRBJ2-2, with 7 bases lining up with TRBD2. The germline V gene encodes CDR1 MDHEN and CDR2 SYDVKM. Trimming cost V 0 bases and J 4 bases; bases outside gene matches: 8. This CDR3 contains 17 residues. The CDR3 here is CASSLWGGGETTGELFF. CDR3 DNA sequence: TGTGCCAGCAGTTTATGGGGCGGGGGAGAGACCACCGGGGAGCTGTTTTTT. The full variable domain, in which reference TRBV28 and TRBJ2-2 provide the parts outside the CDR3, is DVKVTQSSRYLVKRTGEKVFLECVQDMDHENMFWYRQDPGLGLRLIYFSYDVKMKEKGDIPEGYSVSREKKERFSLILESASTNQTSMYLCASSLWGGGETTGELFFGEGSRLTVL.

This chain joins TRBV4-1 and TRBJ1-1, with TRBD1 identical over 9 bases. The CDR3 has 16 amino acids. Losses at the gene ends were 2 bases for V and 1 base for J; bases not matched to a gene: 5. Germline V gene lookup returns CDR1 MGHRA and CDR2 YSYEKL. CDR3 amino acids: CASSQIRTGENTEAFF. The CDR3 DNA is TGCGCCAGCAGCCAAATACGGACAGGGGAGAACACTGAAGCTTTCTTT.

The CDR3 DNA reads TGTGCCTGGAGTCTCGGGATCGTAGCCAAAAACATTCAGTACTTC. This codes for CAWSLGIVAKNIQYF. The chain carries TRBV30 and TRBJ2-4, with D perhaps matching TRBD2 (5 bases). From germline, CDR1 is GTSNPN and CDR2 SVGIG (reference sequence). CDR3 size: 15 residues. V lost 2 bases and J 0 bases, leaving 11 bases between the germline ends. Full variable domain (missing parts from reference TRBV30 and TRBJ2-4): SQTIHQWPATLVQPVGSPLSLECTVEGTSNPNLYWYRQAAGRGLQLLFYSVGIGQISSEVPQNLSASRPQDRQFILSSKKLLLSDSGFYLCAWSLGIVAKNIQYFGAGTRLSVL.

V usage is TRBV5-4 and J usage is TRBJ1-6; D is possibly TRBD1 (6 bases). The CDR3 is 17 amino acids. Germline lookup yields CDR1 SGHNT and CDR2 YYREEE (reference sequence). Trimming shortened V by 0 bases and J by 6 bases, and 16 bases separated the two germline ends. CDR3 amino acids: CASSLGKQGGVNSPLHF. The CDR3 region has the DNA TGTGCCAGCAGCTTGGGAAAACAGGGTGGGGTTAATTCACCCCTCCACTTT.

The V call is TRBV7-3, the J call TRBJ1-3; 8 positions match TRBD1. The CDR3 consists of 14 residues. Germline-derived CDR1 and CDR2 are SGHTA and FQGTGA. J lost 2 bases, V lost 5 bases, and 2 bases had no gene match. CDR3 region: CASSEQGAGNTIYF. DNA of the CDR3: TGTGCCAGCAGCGAACAGGGGGCTGGAAACACCATATATTTT.

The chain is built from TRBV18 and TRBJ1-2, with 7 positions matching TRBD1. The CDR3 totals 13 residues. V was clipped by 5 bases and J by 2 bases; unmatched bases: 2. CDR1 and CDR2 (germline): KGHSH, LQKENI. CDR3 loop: CASSEGANYGYTF. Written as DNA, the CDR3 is TGTGCCAGCTCAGAGGGGGCGAACTATGGCTACACCTTC.

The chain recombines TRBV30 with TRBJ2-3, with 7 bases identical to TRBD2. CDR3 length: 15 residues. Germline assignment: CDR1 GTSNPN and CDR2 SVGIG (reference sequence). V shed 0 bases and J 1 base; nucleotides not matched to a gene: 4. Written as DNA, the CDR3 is TGTGCCTGGAGTGTAGCTAGCGGTCGCACAGATACGCAGTATTTT. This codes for CAWSVASGRTDTQYF.

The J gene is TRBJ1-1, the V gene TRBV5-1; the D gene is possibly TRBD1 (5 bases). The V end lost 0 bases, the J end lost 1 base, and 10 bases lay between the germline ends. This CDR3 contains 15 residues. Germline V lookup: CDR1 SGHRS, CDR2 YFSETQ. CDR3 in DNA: TGCGCCAGCAGCTTGGGTCAGGGCCCGAACACTGAAGCTTTCTTT. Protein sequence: CASSLGQGPNTEAFF. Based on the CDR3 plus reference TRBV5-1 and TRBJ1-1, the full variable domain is KAGVTQTPRYLIKTRGQQVTLSCSPISGHRSVSWYQQTPGQGLQFLFEYFSETQRNKGNFPGRFSGRQFSNSRSEMNVSTLELGDSALYLCASSLGQGPNTEAFFGQGTRLTVV.

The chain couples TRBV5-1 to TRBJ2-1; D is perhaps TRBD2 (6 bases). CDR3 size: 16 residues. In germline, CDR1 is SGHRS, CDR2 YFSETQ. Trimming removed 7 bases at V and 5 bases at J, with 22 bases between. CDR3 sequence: CASLERANRLDNEQFF. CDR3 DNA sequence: TGCGCCAGCTTGGAGCGGGCAAATCGGCTAGACAATGAGCAGTTCTTC.

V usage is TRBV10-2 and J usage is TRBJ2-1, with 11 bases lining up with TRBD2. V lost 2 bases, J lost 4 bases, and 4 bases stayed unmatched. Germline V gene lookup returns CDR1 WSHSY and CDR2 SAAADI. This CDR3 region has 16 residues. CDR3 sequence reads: CASSEHGTSGYNEQFF. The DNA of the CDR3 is TGCGCCAGCAGTGAGCACGGGACTAGCGGTTACAATGAGCAGTTCTTC.

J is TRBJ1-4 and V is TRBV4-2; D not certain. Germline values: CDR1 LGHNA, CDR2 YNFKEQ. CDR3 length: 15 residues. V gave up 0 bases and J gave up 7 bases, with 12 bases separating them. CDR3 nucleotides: TGTGCCAGCAGCCAAGATCCCAGCCGAGGTGAAAAACTGTTTTTT. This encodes CASSQDPSRGEKLFF.

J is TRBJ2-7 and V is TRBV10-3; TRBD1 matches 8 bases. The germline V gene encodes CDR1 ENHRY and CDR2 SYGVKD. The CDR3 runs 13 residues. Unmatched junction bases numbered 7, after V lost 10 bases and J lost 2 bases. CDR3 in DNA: TGTGCCACCCAACAGGGGGGTCCCTACGAGCAGTACTTC. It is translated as CATQQGGPYEQYF.

The CDR3 DNA follows: TGTGCCAGCAGCGACCCAGAAGGGACAGCTCAAGAGACCCAGTACTTC. It specifies CASSDPEGTAQETQYF. The V and J genes are TRBV2 and TRBJ2-5, with 7 positions matching TRBD1. The CDR3 runs 16 residues. Germline CDR1 reads SNHLY; CDR2 reads FYNNEI. The V gene end was trimmed by 6 bases and the J gene end by 2 bases; junction bases not matched to a gene: 12.

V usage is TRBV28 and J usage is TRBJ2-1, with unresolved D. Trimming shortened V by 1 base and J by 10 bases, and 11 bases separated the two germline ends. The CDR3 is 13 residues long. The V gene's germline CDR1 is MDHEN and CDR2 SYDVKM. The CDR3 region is CASSLLSPIEQFF. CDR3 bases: TGTGCCAGCAGTTTATTGAGTCCGATAGAGCAGTTCTTC.

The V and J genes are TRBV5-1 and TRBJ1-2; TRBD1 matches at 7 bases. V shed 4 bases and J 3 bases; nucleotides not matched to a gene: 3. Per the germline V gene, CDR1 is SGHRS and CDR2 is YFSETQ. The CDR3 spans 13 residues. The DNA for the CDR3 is TGCGCCAGCAGCCGACAGGGCCACTATGGCTACACCTTC. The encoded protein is CASSRQGHYGYTF.

The chain's CDR3 is CASSLVLDSYSYEQYF. CDR3 coding DNA: TGTGCCAGCAGCTTGGTCCTGGACAGTTACTCCTACGAGCAGTACTTC. The chain has TRBV5-6 and TRBJ2-7, with D maybe TRBD1 (6 bases). Per the germline V gene, CDR1 is SGHDT and CDR2 is YYEEEE. The CDR3 is 16 amino acids. V lost 0 bases to trimming and J lost 0 bases, with 13 bases between them.

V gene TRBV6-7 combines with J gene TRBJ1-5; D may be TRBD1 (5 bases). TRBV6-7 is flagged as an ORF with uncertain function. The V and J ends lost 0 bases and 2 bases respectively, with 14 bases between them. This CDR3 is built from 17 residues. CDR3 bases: TGTGCCAGCAGTTACTCTGAATGGGGGAGGTGCAATCAGCCCCAGCATTTT. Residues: CASSYSEWGRCNQPQHF.

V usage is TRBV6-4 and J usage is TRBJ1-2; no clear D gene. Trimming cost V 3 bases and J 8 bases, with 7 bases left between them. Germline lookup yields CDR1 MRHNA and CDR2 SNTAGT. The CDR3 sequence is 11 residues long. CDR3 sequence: CASSDSGGYTF. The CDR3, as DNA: TGTGCCAGCAGTGATAGCGGGGGCTACACCTTC.

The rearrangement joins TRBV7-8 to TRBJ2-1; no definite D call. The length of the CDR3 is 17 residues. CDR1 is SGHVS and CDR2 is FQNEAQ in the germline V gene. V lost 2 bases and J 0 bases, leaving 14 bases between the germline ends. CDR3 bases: TGTGCCAGCAGCTTACCCCGGAGATTCAGCTCCTACAATGAGCAGTTCTTC. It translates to CASSLPRRFSSYNEQFF.